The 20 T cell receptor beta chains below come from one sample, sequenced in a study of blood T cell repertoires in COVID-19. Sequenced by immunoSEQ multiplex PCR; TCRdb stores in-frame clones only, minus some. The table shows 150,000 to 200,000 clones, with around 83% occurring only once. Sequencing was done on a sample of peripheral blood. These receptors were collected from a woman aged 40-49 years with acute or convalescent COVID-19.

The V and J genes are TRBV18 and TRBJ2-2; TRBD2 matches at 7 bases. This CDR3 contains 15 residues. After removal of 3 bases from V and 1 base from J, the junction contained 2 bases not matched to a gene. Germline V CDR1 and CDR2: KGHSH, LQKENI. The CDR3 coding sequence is TGTGCCAGCTCACCGGGACTAATGAACACCGGGGAGCTGTTTTTT. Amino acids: CASSPGLMNTGELFF.

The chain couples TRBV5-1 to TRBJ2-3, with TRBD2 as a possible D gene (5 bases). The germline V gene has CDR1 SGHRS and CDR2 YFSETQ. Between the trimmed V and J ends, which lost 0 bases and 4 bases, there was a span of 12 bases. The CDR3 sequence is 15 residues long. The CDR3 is CASSLGVGSADTQYF. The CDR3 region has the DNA TGCGCCAGCAGCTTGGGGGTAGGGAGCGCAGATACGCAGTATTTT.

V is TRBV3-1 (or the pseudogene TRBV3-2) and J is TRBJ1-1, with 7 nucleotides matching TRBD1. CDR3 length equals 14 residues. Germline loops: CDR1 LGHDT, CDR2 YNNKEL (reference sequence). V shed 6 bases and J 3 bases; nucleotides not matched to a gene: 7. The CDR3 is CASSHRDRDTEAFF. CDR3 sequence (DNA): TGTGCCAGCAGTCACCGAGACAGGGACACTGAAGCTTTCTTT.

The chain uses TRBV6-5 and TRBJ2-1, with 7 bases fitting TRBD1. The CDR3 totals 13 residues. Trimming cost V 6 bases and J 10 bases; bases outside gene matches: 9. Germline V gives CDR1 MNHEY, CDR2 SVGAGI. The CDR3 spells CASRSQGGNEQFF. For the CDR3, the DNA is TGTGCCAGCAGATCCCAAGGGGGCAACGAGCAGTTCTTC.

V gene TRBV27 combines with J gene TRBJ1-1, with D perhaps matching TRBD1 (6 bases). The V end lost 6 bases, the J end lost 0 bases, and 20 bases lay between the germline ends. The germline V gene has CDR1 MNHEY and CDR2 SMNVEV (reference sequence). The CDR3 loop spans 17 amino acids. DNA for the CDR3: TGTGCCAGCAGCGAAGGGCAGGGGCTCCCCATGAACACTGAAGCTTTCTTT. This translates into CASSEGQGLPMNTEAFF.

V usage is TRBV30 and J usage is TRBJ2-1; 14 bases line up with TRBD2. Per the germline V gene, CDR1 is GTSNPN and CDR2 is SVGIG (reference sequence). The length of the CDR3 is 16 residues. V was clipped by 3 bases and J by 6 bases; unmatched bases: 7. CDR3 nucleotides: TGTGCCTGGAGAGGGACTAGCGGGAGAACGGCCAATGAGCAGTTCTTC. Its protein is CAWRGTSGRTANEQFF.

CDR3 in amino acids: CASFRRTAGNTIYF. In nucleotides, the CDR3 is TGTGCCAGCTTCCGGAGGACAGCAGGAAACACCATATATTTT. This chain connects TRBV28 to TRBJ1-3; D is perhaps TRBD1 (6 bases). CDR3 size: 14 residues. Trimming stripped 8 bases from V and 4 bases from J, with 15 bases between. Germline lookup yields CDR1 MDHEN and CDR2 SYDVKM.

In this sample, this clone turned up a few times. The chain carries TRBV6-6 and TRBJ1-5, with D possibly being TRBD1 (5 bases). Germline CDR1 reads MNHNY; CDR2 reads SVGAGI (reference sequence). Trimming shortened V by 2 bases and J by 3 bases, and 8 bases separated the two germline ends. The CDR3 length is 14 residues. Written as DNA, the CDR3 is TGTGCCAGCAGTTACGGGGCGGACAATCAGCCCCAGCATTTT. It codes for CASSYGADNQPQHF.

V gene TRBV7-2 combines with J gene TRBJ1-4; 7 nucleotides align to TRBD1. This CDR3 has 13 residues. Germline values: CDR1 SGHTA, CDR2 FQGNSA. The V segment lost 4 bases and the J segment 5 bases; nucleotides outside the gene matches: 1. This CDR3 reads CASSSRGNEKLFF. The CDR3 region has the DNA TGTGCCAGCAGCTCCAGGGGGAATGAAAAACTGTTTTTT.

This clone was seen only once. Written as DNA, the CDR3 is TGTGCCTGGAGTGTACGGAGGTCTGGCTATGGCTACACCTTC. It encodes CAWSVRRSGYGYTF. The rearrangement joins TRBV30 to TRBJ1-2; D is unclear. CDR1 GTSNPN and CDR2 SVGIG come from the germline V gene (reference sequence). The CDR3 spans 14 residues. Trimming removed 0 bases from V and 4 bases from J, with 12 bases in between. Based on the CDR3 plus reference TRBV30 and TRBJ1-2, the full variable domain is SQTIHQWPATLVQPVGSPLSLECTVEGTSNPNLYWYRQAAGRGLQLLFYSVGIGQISSEVPQNLSASRPQDRQFILSSKKLLLSDSGFYLCAWSVRRSGYGYTFGSGTRLTVV.

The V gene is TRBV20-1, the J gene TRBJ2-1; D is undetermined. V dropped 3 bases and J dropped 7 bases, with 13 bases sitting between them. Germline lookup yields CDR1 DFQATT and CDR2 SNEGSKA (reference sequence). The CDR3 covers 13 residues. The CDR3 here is CSASRLDRNEQFF. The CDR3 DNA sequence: TGCAGTGCTAGTAGGCTAGATAGGAATGAGCAGTTCTTC.

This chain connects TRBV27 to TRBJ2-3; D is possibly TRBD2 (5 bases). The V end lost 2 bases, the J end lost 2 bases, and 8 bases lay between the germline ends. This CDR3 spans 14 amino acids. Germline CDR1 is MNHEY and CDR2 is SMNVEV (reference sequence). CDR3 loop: CASSLRGYTDTQYF. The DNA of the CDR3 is TGTGCCAGCAGTTTACGCGGGTACACAGATACGCAGTATTTT.

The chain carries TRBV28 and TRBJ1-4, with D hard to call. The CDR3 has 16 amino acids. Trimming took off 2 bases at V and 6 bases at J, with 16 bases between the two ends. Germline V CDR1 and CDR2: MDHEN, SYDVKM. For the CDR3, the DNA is TGTGCCAGCAGTTTAATCGGGTCGTTTCAACATGAAAAACTGTTTTTT. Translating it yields CASSLIGSFQHEKLFF.

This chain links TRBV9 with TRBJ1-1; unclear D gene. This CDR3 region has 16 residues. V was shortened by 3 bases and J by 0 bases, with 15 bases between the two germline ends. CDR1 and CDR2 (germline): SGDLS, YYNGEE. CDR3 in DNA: TGTGCCAGCAGCGCCTTGTCCGGGATCATGAACACTGAAGCTTTCTTT. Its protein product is CASSALSGIMNTEAFF.

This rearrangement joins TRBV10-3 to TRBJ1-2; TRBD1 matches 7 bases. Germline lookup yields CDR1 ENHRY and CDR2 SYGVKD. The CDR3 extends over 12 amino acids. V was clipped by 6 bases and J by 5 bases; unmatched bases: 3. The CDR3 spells CAIRGDSYGYTF. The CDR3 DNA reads TGTGCCATCAGGGGGGACAGTTATGGCTACACCTTC.

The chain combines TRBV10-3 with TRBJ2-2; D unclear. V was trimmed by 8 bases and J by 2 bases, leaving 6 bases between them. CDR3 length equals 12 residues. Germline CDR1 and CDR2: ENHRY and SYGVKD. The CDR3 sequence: CAIRANTGELFF. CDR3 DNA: TGTGCCATCCGAGCTAACACCGGGGAGCTGTTTTTT.

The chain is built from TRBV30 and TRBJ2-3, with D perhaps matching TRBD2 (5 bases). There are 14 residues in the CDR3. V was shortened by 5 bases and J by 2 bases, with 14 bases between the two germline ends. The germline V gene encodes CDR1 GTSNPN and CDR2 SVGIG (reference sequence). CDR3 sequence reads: CAWALDYSTDTQYF. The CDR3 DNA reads TGTGCCTGGGCACTAGACTATTCCACAGATACGCAGTATTTT.

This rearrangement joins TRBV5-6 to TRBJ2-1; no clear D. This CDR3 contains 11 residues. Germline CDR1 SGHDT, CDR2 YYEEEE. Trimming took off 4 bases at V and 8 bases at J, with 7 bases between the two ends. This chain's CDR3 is CASSAIHEQFF. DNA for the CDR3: TGTGCCAGCAGCGCGATCCATGAGCAGTTCTTC. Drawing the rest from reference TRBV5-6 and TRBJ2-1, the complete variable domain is DAGVTQSPTHLIKTRGQQVTLRCSPKSGHDTVSWYQQALGQGPQFIFQYYEEEERQRGNFPDRFSGHQFPNYSSELNVNALLLGDSALYLCASSAIHEQFFGPGTRLTVL.

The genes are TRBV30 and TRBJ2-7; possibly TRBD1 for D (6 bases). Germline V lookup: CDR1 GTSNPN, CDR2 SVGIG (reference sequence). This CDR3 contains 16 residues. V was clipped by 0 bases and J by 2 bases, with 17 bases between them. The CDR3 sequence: CAWSVPKTGHPYEQYF. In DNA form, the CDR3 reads TGTGCCTGGAGTGTACCCAAAACGGGACATCCCTACGAGCAGTACTTC.

The CDR3 spells CASSFSGRGYEQYF. Written as DNA, the CDR3 is TGCGCCAGCAGCTTCTCCGGGAGAGGTTACGAGCAGTACTTC. The rearrangement links TRBV5-1 to TRBJ2-7; perhaps TRBD2 as D (6 bases). This CDR3 is 14 amino acids long. The germline V gene encodes CDR1 SGHRS and CDR2 YFSETQ. Trimming removed 2 bases from V and 4 bases from J, with 13 bases in between.